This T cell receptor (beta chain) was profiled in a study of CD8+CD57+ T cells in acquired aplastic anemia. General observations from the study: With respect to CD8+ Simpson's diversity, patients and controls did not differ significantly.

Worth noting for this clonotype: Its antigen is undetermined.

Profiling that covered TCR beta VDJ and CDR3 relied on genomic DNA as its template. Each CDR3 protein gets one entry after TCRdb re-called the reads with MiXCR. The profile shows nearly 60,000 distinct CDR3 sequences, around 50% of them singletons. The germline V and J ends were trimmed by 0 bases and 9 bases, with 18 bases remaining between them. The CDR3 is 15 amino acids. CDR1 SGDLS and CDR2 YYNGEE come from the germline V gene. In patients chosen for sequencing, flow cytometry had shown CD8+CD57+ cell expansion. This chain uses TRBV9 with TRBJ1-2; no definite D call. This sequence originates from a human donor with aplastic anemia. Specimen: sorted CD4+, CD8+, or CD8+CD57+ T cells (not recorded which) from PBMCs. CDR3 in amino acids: CASSVVGGGRHSYTF. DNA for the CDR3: TGTGCCAGCAGCGTAGTAGGCGGAGGGAGGCATAGCTACACCTTC.